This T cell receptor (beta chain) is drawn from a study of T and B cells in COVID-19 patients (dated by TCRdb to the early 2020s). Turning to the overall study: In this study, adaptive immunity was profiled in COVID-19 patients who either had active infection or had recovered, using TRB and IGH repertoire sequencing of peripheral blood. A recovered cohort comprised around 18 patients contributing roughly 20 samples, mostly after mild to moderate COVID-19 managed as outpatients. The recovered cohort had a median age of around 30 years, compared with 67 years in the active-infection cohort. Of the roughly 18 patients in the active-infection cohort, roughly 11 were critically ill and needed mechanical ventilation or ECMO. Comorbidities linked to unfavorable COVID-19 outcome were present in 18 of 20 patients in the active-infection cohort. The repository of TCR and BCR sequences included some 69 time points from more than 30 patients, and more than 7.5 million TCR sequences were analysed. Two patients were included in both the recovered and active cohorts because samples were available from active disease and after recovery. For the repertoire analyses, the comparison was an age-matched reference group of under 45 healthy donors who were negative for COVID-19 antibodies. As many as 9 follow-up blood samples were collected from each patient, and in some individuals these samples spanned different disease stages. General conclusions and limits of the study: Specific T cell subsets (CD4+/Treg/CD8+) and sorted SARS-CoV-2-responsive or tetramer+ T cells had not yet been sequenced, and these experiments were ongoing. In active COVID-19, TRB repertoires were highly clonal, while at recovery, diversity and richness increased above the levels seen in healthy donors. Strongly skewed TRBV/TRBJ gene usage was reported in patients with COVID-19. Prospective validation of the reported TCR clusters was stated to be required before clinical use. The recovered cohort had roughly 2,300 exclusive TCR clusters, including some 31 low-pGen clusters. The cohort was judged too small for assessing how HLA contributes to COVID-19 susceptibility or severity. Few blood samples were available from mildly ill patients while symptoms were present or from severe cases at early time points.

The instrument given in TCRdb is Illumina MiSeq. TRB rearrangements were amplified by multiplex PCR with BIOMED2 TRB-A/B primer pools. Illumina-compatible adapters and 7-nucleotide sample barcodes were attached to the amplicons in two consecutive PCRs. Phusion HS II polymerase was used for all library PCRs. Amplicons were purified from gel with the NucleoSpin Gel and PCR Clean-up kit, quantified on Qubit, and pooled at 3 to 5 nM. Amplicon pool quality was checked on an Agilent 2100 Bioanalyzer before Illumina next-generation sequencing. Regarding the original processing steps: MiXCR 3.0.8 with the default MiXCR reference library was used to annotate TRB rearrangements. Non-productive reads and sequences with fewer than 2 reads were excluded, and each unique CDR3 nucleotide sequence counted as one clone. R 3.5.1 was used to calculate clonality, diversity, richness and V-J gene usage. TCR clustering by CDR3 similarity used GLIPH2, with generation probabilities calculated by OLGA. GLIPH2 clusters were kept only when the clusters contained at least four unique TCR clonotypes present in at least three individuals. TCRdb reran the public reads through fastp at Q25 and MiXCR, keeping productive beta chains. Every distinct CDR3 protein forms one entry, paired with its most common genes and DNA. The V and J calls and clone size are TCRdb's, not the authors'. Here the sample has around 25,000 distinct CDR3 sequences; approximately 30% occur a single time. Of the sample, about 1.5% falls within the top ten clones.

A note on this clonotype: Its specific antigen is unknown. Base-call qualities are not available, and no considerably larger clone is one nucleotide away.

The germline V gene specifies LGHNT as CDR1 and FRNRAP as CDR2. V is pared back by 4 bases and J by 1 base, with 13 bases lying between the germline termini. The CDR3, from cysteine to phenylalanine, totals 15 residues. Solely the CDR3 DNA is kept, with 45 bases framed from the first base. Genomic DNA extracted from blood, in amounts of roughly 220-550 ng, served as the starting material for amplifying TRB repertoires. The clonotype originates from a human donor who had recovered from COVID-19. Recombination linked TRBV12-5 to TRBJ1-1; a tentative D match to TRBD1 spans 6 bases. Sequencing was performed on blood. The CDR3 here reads CASGWGQGQNTEAFF. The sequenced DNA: TGTGCTAGTGGTTGGGGGCAGGGGCAGAACACTGAAGCTTTCTTT.